A selection of T cell receptor beta chains follows, all from one sample in a study of control samples from healthy donors and cancer patients. Clones were sequenced by immunoSEQ multiplex PCR, and TCRdb holds only the in-frame ones, with some missing. Of 150,000 or so clones in the sample, about 91% were seen once. Source material: blood. The receptor set was obtained from a man between 18 and 35 years old in good health. The CDR3 runs from the conserved cysteine through the conserved F or W. The D gene is left open where the match is weak. Rows give clone size only sometimes, using once, few, many, or a class for an expanded clone.

>-|TRBV7-7|-|TRBJ2-1
CASSPDRISYNEQFF
TGTGCTAGCAGCCCCGACAGGATCTCCTACAATGAGCAGTTCTTC
>-|TRBV25-1|TRBD1|TRBJ2-1
CASSATGTGGREQFF
TGTGCCAGCAGTGCAACCGGGACAGGGGGTCGGGAGCAGTTCTTC
>once|TRBV28|TRBD2|TRBJ2-7
CATTVGGSTYEQYF
TGTGCCACCACGGTCGGGGGGTCAACCTACGAGCAGTACTTC
>-|TRBV2|-|TRBJ1-2
CASKLDGGYTF
TGTGCCAGCAAACTTGATGGTGGCTACACCTTC
>few|TRBV7-9|-|TRBJ1-3
CASSLLSRGRLGNTIYF
TGTGCCAGCAGCCTCCTGTCGCGGGGGAGACTAGGAAACACCATATATTTT
>-|TRBV6-2/TRBV6-3|TRBD1|TRBJ2-7
CASSSYGTDSYEQYF
TGTGCCAGCAGTTCCTATGGGACAGATTCCTACGAGCAGTACTTC
>-|TRBV12-3/TRBV12-4|-|TRBJ2-3
CASSLIVTDTQYF
TGTGCCAGCAGTTTAATAGTCACAGATACGCAGTATTTT
>-|TRBV5-4|TRBD1|TRBJ2-2
CASSLAGTGQTGELFF
TGTGCCAGCAGCCTGGCCGGGACAGGTCAAACCGGGGAGCTGTTTTTT
>-|TRBV4-1|TRBD1|TRBJ1-6
CASSTPTGDNSPLHF
TGCGCCAGCAGCACACCCACAGGGGATAATTCACCCCTCCACTTT
>-|TRBV10-2|TRBD2|TRBJ2-5
CASSESGRVGTQYF
TGCGCCAGCAGTGAGTCGGGGAGGGTAGGGACCCAGTACTTC
>-|TRBV19|-|TRBJ2-1
CANRNGLREQFF
TGTGCCAACAGGAACGGGCTCCGTGAGCAGTTCTTC
>-|TRBV5-4|TRBD1|TRBJ1-2
CASSSTGGASRGYTF
TGTGCCAGCAGCTCCACAGGGGGCGCCTCAAGGGGCTACACCTTC
>once|TRBV18|-|TRBJ2-3
CASSPPILQGADTQYF
TGTGCCAGCTCACCACCTATTCTACAGGGTGCAGATACGCAGTATTTT
>once|TRBV11-3|TRBD1|TRBJ2-2
CASSLSTWSGGTGELFF
TGTGCCAGCAGCTTATCTACATGGTCAGGGGGCACCGGGGAGCTGTTTTTT
>-|TRBV28|-|TRBJ2-1
CASSSTFSSRSYNEQFF
TGTGCCAGCAGTTCAACCTTTTCTTCCAGATCCTACAATGAGCAGTTCTTC
>once|TRBV5-4|TRBD1|TRBJ2-5
CASSTGGTGSQETQYF
TGTGCCAGCAGCACCGGGGGGACAGGGTCCCAAGAGACCCAGTACTTC
>-|TRBV11-2|TRBD1|TRBJ2-1
CASSSLQGWEQFF
TGTGCCAGCAGCTCCCTACAGGGGTGGGAGCAGTTCTTC
>-|TRBV15|-|TRBJ1-2
CATSSDRNYGYTF
TGTGCCACCAGCAGCGACAGGAACTATGGCTACACCTTC
>few|TRBV4-1|-|TRBJ2-7
CASSQGAGVGYEQYF
TGCGCCAGCAGCCAAGGTGCAGGGGTAGGCTACGAGCAGTACTTC
>-|TRBV2|-|TRBJ1-2
CASSEASGRGYTF
TGTGCCAGCAGTGAAGCGTCCGGCCGGGGCTACACCTTC
>-|TRBV2|TRBD1|TRBJ2-1
CASRMDRENEQFF
TGTGCCAGCAGAATGGACAGGGAGAATGAGCAGTTCTTC
>-|TRBV3-1/TRBV3-2|-|TRBJ2-3
CASSQDPASTDTQYF
TGTGCCAGCAGCCAAGATCCCGCGAGCACAGATACGCAGTATTTT
>-|TRBV4-3|TRBD1|TRBJ2-3
CASSVPGTGKNTQYF
TGCGCCAGCAGCGTCCCCGGGACAGGGAAAAATACGCAGTATTTT
>-|TRBV7-2|TRBD2|TRBJ2-4
CASSFSPGGAQYF
TGTGCCAGCAGCTTCTCTCCGGGGGGGGCTCAGTACTTC
>-|TRBV19|-|TRBJ1-5
CATRGQPQHF
TGTGCCACCCGGGGTCAGCCCCAGCATTTT
>once|TRBV28|-|TRBJ1-1
CASSTPAGEGTEAFF
TGTGCCAGCAGTACCCCCGCGGGGGAAGGAACTGAAGCTTTCTTT
>-|TRBV19|TRBD2|TRBJ2-1
CASSMGMPAGGPRGNEQFF
TGTGCCAGTAGTATGGGTATGCCAGCGGGGGGGCCGCGAGGAAATGAGCAGTTCTTC
>-|TRBV4-2|TRBD2|TRBJ2-3
CASSQDRASGADTQYF
TGTGCCAGCAGCCAAGACAGGGCTAGCGGGGCAGATACGCAGTATTTT
>-|TRBV5-6|TRBD2|TRBJ2-1
CASSLGLAGNEQFF
TGTGCCAGCAGCTTAGGACTAGCGGGAAATGAGCAGTTCTTC
>-|TRBV30|TRBD1|TRBJ2-2
CAWTPGTGRGNTGELFF
TGTGCCTGGACTCCCGGGACAGGACGGGGAAACACCGGGGAGCTGTTTTTT
>-|TRBV28|-|TRBJ2-7
CASRGQGSHEQYF
TGTGCCAGCAGAGGGCAGGGGTCACACGAGCAGTACTTC
>once|TRBV4-2|-|TRBJ1-2
CASSQDLSYGYTF
TGTGCCAGCAGCCAAGATTTATCTTATGGCTACACCTTC
>once|TRBV14|-|TRBJ1-4
CASSQIRGYREKLFF
TGTGCCAGCAGCCAAATACGCGGATATAGGGAAAAACTGTTTTTT
>once|TRBV19|-|TRBJ1-2
CASTKDKPYGYTF
TGTGCCAGTACCAAGGACAAGCCCTATGGCTACACCTTC
>-|TRBV19|TRBD1|TRBJ2-5
CASSIPPRQGRGETQYF
TGTGCCAGTAGTATCCCCCCTCGACAGGGGAGAGGGGAGACCCAGTACTTC
>-|TRBV14|-|TRBJ1-2
CASSQFRTVQGGYTF
TGTGCCAGCAGCCAATTTCGGACAGTACAGGGTGGCTACACCTTC
>-|TRBV7-2|TRBD2|TRBJ2-3
CASSKIAGENTDTQYF
TGTGCCAGCAGCAAAATAGCGGGGGAAAACACAGATACGCAGTATTTT
>-|TRBV4-1|-|TRBJ1-5
CASSLQIYQPQHF
TGCGCCAGCAGCCTCCAAATTTATCAGCCCCAGCATTTT
>-|TRBV7-8|-|TRBJ2-2
CASSLAAGELFF
TGTGCCAGCAGCTTAGCGGCCGGGGAGCTGTTTTTT
>-|TRBV4-1|-|TRBJ2-3
CASSQDLQSTDTQYF
TGCGCCAGCAGCCAAGATCTGCAGAGCACAGATACGCAGTATTTT